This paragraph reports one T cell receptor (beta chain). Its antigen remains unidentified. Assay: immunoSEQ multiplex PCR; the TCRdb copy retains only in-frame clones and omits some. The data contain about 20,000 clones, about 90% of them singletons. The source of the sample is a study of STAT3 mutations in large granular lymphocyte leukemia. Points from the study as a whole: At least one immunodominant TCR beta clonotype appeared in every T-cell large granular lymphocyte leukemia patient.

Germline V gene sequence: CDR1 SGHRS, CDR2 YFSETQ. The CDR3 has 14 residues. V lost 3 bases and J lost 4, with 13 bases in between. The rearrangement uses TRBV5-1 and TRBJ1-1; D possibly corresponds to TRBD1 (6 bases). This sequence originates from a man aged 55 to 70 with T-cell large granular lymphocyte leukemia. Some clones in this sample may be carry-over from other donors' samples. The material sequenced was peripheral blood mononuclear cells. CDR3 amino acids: CASSSNRDSTEAFF. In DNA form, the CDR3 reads TGCGCCAGCAGCTCAAACAGGGATTCCACTGAAGCTTTCTTT.